This T cell receptor (beta chain) was captured by sequencing in a study of T cell responses to AZD1222 COVID-19 vaccine. In regard to this clone: The antigen is undetermined.

The study, taken as a whole, reports: Spike-specific TCR breadth and depth both grew after two AZD1222 doses.

The table came from immunoSEQ multiplex PCR; TCRdb's copy has only in-frame clones and leaves some out. The sample holds some 130,000 clones, around 90% seen once. The CDR3 length is 15 residues. CDR1 is SGHNT and CDR2 is YYREEE in the germline V gene (reference sequence). V dropped 0 bases and J dropped 5 bases, with 14 bases sitting between them. The rearrangement links TRBV5-4 to TRBJ1-2; no definite D call. The sequence was collected from an adult in good health. The sample here was peripheral blood, taken on day 0 of AZD1222 vaccination. CDR3 loop: CASSLGQTGSYGYTF. CDR3 in DNA: TGTGCCAGCAGCTTGGGGCAGACTGGGTCATATGGCTACACCTTC.